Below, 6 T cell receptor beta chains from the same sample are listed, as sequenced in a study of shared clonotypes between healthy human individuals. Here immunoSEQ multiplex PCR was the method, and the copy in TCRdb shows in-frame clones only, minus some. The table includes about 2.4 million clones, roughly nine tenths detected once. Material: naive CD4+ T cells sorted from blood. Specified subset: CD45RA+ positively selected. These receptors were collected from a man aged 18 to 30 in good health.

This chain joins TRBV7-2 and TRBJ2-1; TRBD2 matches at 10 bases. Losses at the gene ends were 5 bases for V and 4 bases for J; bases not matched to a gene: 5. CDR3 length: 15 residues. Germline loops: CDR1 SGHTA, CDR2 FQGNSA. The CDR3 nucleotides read TGTGCCAGCAGCCGAGGACTAGCGGAGTACAATGAGCAGTTCTTC. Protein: CASSRGLAEYNEQFF.

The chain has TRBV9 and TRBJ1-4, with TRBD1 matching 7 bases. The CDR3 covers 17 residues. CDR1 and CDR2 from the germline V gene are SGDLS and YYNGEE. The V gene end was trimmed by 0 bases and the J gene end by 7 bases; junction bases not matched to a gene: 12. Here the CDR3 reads CASSVGRKGAQAEKLFF. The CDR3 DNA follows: TGTGCCAGCAGCGTAGGGCGGAAGGGGGCGCAGGCTGAAAAACTGTTTTTT.

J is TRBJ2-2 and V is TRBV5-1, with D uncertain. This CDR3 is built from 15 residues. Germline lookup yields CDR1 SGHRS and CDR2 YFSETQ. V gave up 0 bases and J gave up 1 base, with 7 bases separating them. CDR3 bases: TGCGCCAGCAGCTTGGTCCCACAGAACACCGGGGAGCTGTTTTTT. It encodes CASSLVPQNTGELFF.

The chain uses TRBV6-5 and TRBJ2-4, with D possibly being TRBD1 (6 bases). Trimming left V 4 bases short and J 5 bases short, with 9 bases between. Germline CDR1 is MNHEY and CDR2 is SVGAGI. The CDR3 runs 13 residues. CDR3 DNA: TGTGCCAGCAGTTTGAGGACAGAAAACATTCAGTACTTC. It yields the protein CASSLRTENIQYF.

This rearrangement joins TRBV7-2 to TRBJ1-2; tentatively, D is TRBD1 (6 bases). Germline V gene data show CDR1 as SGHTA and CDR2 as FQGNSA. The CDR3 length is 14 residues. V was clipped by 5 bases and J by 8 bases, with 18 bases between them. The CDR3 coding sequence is TGTGCCAGCAGCCCGCGGGGGCCCCCGGACGGCTACACCTTC. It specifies CASSPRGPPDGYTF.

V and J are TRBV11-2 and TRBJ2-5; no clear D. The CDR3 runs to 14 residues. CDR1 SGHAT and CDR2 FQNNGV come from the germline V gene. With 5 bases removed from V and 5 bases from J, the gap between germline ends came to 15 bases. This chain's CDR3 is CASSHFTHSETQYF. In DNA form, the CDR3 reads TGTGCCAGCAGCCATTTTACACATTCCGAGACCCAGTACTTC.